These T cell receptor beta chains were read from a single sample in a study of T cells in localized non-small cell lung cancer. Sequenced by immunoSEQ multiplex PCR; TCRdb stores in-frame clones only, minus some. Counted here are roughly 30,000 clones, about 89% occurring once; the ten biggest clones make up around 3.2%. This material consisted of peripheral blood, taken before any cancer treatment. Receptor source: a female donor aged 60 or older with stage I lung adenocarcinoma. The CDR3 runs from the conserved cysteine through the conserved F or W. The order of the fields is clone size, V gene, CDR3 length, J gene, D gene, CDR3 DNA, CDR3 protein. A D gene is named only where the DNA matches it firmly. Not all rows give a size; the values are once, few, many and, for expanded clones, a class.

>.|TRBV7-8|16|TRBJ2-3|TRBD2
TGTGCCAGCAGCTCGACTAGCGGGCCTTTCACAGATACGCAGTATTTT
CASSSTSGPFTDTQYF
>.|TRBV6-4|13|TRBJ1-1|.
TGTGCCAGCAGTGCCCAGGGTGGCACTGAAGCTTTCTTT
CASSAQGGTEAFF
>.|TRBV25-1|13|TRBJ2-7|TRBD1
TGTGCCAGCGGCCTGCAGGGGGCCTACGAGCAGTACTTC
CASGLQGAYEQYF
>.|TRBV2|14|TRBJ1-5|.
TGTGCCAGCAGTGACAGGGTTGGTAATCAGCCCCAGCATTTT
CASSDRVGNQPQHF
>.|TRBV5-1|13|TRBJ2-2|.
TGCGCCAGCAGCCAGACCGACACCGGGGAGCTGTTTTTT
CASSQTDTGELFF
>once|TRBV28|16|TRBJ1-2|.
TGTGCCAGCAGTCCCGGTGGGCCAACCGATAACTATGGCTACACCTTC
CASSPGGPTDNYGYTF
>.|TRBV10-1|13|TRBJ2-4|.
TGCGCCAGCAGTGCGAGCGCCAAAAACATTCAGTACTTC
CASSASAKNIQYF
>few|TRBV29-1|13|TRBJ2-6|.
TGCAGCGCAGGAGGACCCGGGGCCAACGTCCTGACTTTC
CSAGGPGANVLTF
>.|TRBV7-2|13|TRBJ1-5|.
TGTGCCAGCAGCTTGTCAGTAAATCAGCCCCAGCATTTT
CASSLSVNQPQHF
>once|TRBV23-1|13|TRBJ2-7|TRBD1
TGCGCCAGCACCGGGACAGGGTTTGGGGAGCAGTACTTC
CASTGTGFGEQYF
>.|TRBV7-2|14|TRBJ1-1|TRBD1
TGTGCCAGCAGCCCGGGACAGCTGAACACTGAAGCTTTCTTT
CASSPGQLNTEAFF
>.|TRBV28|15|TRBJ1-3|.
TGTGCCAGCAGTTTTCCGAGAGGCTCTGGAAACACCATATATTTT
CASSFPRGSGNTIYF
>.|TRBV7-2|14|TRBJ2-5|TRBD2
TGTGCCAGCAGCCCCGTCGGGGGGTCAGAGACCCAGTACTTC
CASSPVGGSETQYF
>.|TRBV7-9|16|TRBJ2-1|TRBD1
TGTGCCAGCAGCTTAATCGGCCAGGGGGCGCGGAATGAGCAGTTCTTC
CASSLIGQGARNEQFF
>few|TRBV6-1|12|TRBJ1-5|.
TGTGCCACTGTAACAGGGTTTCAGCCCCAGCATTTT
CATVTGFQPQHF
>.|TRBV7-9|16|TRBJ2-7|TRBD2
TGTGCCAGCAGCTTAGATTGGGGGGGAATAACTCTGGAGCAGTACTTC
CASSLDWGGITLEQYF
>.|TRBV7-2|13|TRBJ1-2|TRBD1
TGTGCCAGCAGCCAACAGGGGGGCTATGGCTACACCTTC
CASSQQGGYGYTF
>once|TRBV28|16|TRBJ1-1|TRBD1
TGTGCCAGCAGTTTTGGGACAGGGATGGGGGGCACTGAAGCTTTCTTT
CASSFGTGMGGTEAFF
>.|TRBV5-6|15|TRBJ2-1|.
TGTGCCAGCAGCTTGGGCGGGTACTCCTACAATGAGCAGTTCTTC
CASSLGGYSYNEQFF
>.|TRBV28|13|TRBJ1-5|.
TGTGCCAGCAGTTGGGTACAGGGTCAGCCCCAGCATTTT
CASSWVQGQPQHF
>.|TRBV28|16|TRBJ1-4|TRBD1
TGTGCCAGCAGTTCCACAGGGGGAGGGCCTAATGAAAAACTGTTTTTT
CASSSTGGGPNEKLFF
>.|TRBV28|14|TRBJ1-4|.
TGTGCCAGCAACTCTCTGGGTAGTTATGAAAAACTGTTTTTT
CASNSLGSYEKLFF
>.|TRBV25-1|15|TRBJ1-1|.
TGTGCCAGCAGTGAATTGGGGCAACCGAACACTGAAGCTTTCTTT
CASSELGQPNTEAFF
>.|TRBV27|16|TRBJ2-6|.
TGTGCCAGCAGTTTATCGCTGAGCTCTGGGGCCAACGTCCTGACTTTC
CASSLSLSSGANVLTF
>.|TRBV2|14|TRBJ2-1|TRBD2
TGTGCCAGCAGAACTAGCGGGAGTATCTATGAGCAGTTCTTC
CASRTSGSIYEQFF
>.|TRBV7-9|15|TRBJ2-3|TRBD1
TGTGCCAGCAGCTTAGAAGACAGGGGGCCAGATACGCAGTATTTT
CASSLEDRGPDTQYF
>once|TRBV7-2|14|TRBJ2-7|TRBD2
TGTGCCAGCAGCTTGGCGGGGGACTCCTACGAGCAGTACTTC
CASSLAGDSYEQYF
>.|TRBV28|15|TRBJ2-3|TRBD2
TGTGCCAGCAGGGGATCCACAGCGGGGGGGGATACGCAGTATTTT
CASRGSTAGGDTQYF
>.|TRBV6-5|15|TRBJ1-1|.
TGTGCCAGCAGGTCGGACAGTCAGGAGAACACTGAAGCTTTCTTT
CASRSDSQENTEAFF
>.|TRBV19|12|TRBJ1-1|.
TGTGCCAGTAGTAGAGTGAACACTGAAGCTTTCTTT
CASSRVNTEAFF
>few|TRBV20-1|11|TRBJ1-2|.
TGCAGTGCAGAGGGCTTGGGAGGCTACACCTTC
CSAEGLGGYTF
>.|TRBV28|12|TRBJ2-3|TRBD2
TGTATCACTAGCGGGACCGCAGATACGCAGTATTTT
CITSGTADTQYF
>once|TRBV30|15|TRBJ2-7|.
TGTGCCTGGAGTGTTCGTAAACGTGAGGGCCTCGAGCAGTACTTC
CAWSVRKREGLEQYF
>.|TRBV11-2|17|TRBJ2-1|.
TGTGCCAGCAGCTTAGGGGGTAGGACTACCCTTTACAATGAGCAGTTCTTC
CASSLGGRTTLYNEQFF
>.|TRBV18|15|TRBJ1-1|.
TGTGCCAGCTCACCACCCACAGGGCCGAACACTGAAGCTTTCTTT
CASSPPTGPNTEAFF
>.|TRBV10-3|14|TRBJ2-3|.
TGTGCCATCAGTGAGTCCGTAACCACAGATACGCAGTATTTT
CAISESVTTDTQYF
>.|TRBV28|15|TRBJ1-1|.
TGTGCCAGCAGTTCCTCCACTGGACCCTTCGTCTGGGCTTTCTTT
CASSSSTGPFVWAFF
>.|TRBV7-2|16|TRBJ1-2|.
TGTGCCAGCAGCTTGGGAGGGGCGCAAAGGACCTATGGCTACACCTTC
CASSLGGAQRTYGYTF
>.|TRBV5-1|17|TRBJ2-2|TRBD2
TGCGCCAGCAGCTTGGGGGCGGCGGGGGGGAACACCGGGGAGCTGTTTTTT
CASSLGAAGGNTGELFF
>.|TRBV19|14|TRBJ1-5|TRBD1
TGTGCCAGTAGTTTCTCAGGGGGGAATCAGCCCCAGCATTTT
CASSFSGGNQPQHF
>.|TRBV11-3|15|TRBJ1-5|.
TGTGCCAGCAGCTTTTGGGGGATGGTCAATCAGCCCCAGCATTTT
CASSFWGMVNQPQHF
>.|TRBV7-9|12|TRBJ1-2|.
TGTGCCAGCAGCCAGACAGGCTATGGCTACACCTTC
CASSQTGYGYTF
>.|TRBV7-2|18|TRBJ2-3|.
TGTGCCAGCAGCTTACCCTCAACGGTCGGGGGAACCACAGATACGCAGTATTTT
CASSLPSTVGGTTDTQYF
>.|TRBV19|14|TRBJ1-1|.
TGTGCCAGTAGTATAGGGGTAGGGACCACTGAAGCTTTCTTT
CASSIGVGTTEAFF
>.|TRBV28|14|TRBJ1-5|TRBD1
TGTGCCAGCAGTGGGACAGACTTCAATCAGCCCCAGCATTTT
CASSGTDFNQPQHF
>.|TRBV6-4|15|TRBJ2-1|.
TGTGCCAGCAGTGAACGAGCGGACTCCTACAATGAGCAGTTCTTC
CASSERADSYNEQFF
>.|TRBV5-1|14|TRBJ1-5|TRBD1
TGCGCCAGCAGCTCCGGACAGGGAGAGGAGCCCCAGCATTTT
CASSSGQGEEPQHF